This T cell receptor (beta chain) was found in a study of cytomegalovirus exposure and HLA in healthy donors. Measured with immunoSEQ multiplex PCR; TCRdb has only the in-frame clones, and not every one. The data hold fewer than 85,000 clones, with around 96% observed a single time. For this clone: Its cognate antigen is unknown.

Germline V lookup: CDR1 SEHNR, CDR2 FQNEAQ (reference sequence). This CDR3 is 14 amino acids long. The V segment lost 5 bases and the J segment 6 bases; nucleotides outside the gene matches: 6. Findings and caveats of the study: Cytomegalovirus association was listed for approximately 160 TCR beta chains.

Sequenced material: PBMCs. This chain uses TRBV7-9 with TRBJ2-5; 10 positions match TRBD1. The sequence was collected from a woman aged 18-30 years in good health and CMV-seronegative. The CDR3 spells CASSPRQGAQTQYF. The CDR3 DNA follows: TGTGCCAGCAGCCCACGACAGGGGGCGCAGACCCAGTACTTC. The variable domain in full, completed from reference TRBV7-9 and TRBJ2-5, reads DTGVSQNPRHKITKRGQNVTFRCDPISEHNRLYWYRQTLGQGPEFLTYFQNEAQLEKSRLLSDRFSAERPKGSFSTLEIQRTEQGDSAMYLCASSPRQGAQTQYFGPGTRLLVL.